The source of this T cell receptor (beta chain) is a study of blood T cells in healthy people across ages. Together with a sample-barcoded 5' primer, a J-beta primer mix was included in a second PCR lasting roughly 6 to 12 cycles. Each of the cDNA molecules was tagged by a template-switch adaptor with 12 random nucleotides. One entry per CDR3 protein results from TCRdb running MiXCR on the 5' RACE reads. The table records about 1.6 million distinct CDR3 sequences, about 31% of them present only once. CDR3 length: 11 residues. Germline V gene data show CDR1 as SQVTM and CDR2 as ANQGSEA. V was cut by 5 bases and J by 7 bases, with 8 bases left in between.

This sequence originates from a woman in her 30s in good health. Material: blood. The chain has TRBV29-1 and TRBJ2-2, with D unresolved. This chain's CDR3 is CSVRSNGELFF. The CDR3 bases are TGCAGCGTTCGTTCTAACGGGGAGCTGTTTTTT.